The 21 T cell receptor beta chains given below trace back to one sample, sequenced in a study of blood T cell repertoires in COVID-19. Method: immunoSEQ multiplex PCR; TCRdb's copy keeps in-frame clones and lacks some. The sample carries roughly 200,000 clones, 75% to 90% recorded once. Specimen: PBMCs or T cells enriched from blood (not recorded which). The source is a middle-aged man who had recovered from COVID-19.

The gene calls are TRBV19 and TRBJ1-4; 7 bases map to TRBD1. The CDR3 totals 14 residues. V lost 4 bases to trimming and J lost 6 bases; unmatched junction nucleotides: 5. Germline CDR1 reads LNHDA; CDR2 reads SQIVND (reference sequence). The CDR3 DNA reads as TGTGCCAGTAGTAGGGACAGCTTAGATGAAAAACTGTTTTTT. The encoded protein is CASSRDSLDEKLFF.

J is TRBJ2-3 and V is TRBV10-1, with 11 bases lining up with TRBD2. The CDR3 contains 17 residues. V was pared by 1 base and J by 5 bases, with 8 bases of the junction left unmatched. From germline, CDR1 is WNHNN and CDR2 SYGVQD (reference sequence). The CDR3 loop reads CASSEWVAGGPGDTQYF. CDR3 DNA: TGCGCCAGCAGTGAGTGGGTAGCGGGAGGGCCGGGAGATACGCAGTATTTT.

The rearrangement uses TRBV19 and TRBJ2-7; 7 bases fit TRBD2. Germline assignment: CDR1 LNHDA and CDR2 SQIVND (reference sequence). V shed 3 bases, J shed 3 bases, and the junction held 11 bases outside the gene matches. CDR3 size: 16 residues. This chain's CDR3 is CASSMSLAALNYEQYF. The CDR3 DNA reads TGTGCCAGTAGTATGTCGCTAGCGGCTTTAAACTACGAGCAGTACTTC.

The chain combines TRBV5-1 with TRBJ2-7, with 7 bases that match TRBD1. The V segment lost 0 bases and the J segment 6 bases; nucleotides outside the gene matches: 6. The CDR3 contains 14 residues. The V gene's germline CDR1 is SGHRS and CDR2 YFSETQ. The CDR3 is CASSLGQGLSEQYF. CDR3 DNA: TGCGCCAGCAGCTTGGGACAGGGCTTATCCGAGCAGTACTTC.

This chain links TRBV9 with TRBJ2-3; 14 nucleotides match TRBD2. The CDR3 runs 14 residues. CDR1 and CDR2 (germline): SGDLS, YYNGEE. Germline trimming cut 4 bases from V and 14 bases from J; bases unmatched to any gene: 9. CDR3 DNA sequence: TGTGCCAGCAGCTCCGGGACTAGCGGGAGAGGACTGTATTTT. Its protein is CASSSGTSGRGLYF.

The chain recombines TRBV7-9 with TRBJ1-1, with 8 bases matching TRBD1. The CDR3 is 14 amino acids. The V gene end was trimmed by 6 bases and the J gene end by 0 bases; junction bases not matched to a gene: 3. Germline CDR1 is SEHNR and CDR2 is FQNEAQ (reference sequence). CDR3 bases: TGTGCCAGCAGTAACAGGGGGATGAACACTGAAGCTTTCTTT. Protein: CASSNRGMNTEAFF.

V gene TRBV27 combines with J gene TRBJ2-7, with 10 bases identical to TRBD1. Germline V gene lookup returns CDR1 MNHEY and CDR2 SMNVEV (reference sequence). This CDR3 comprises 16 residues. Trimming at V came to 5 bases and at J to 6 bases, leaving 13 bases not matched to a gene. Here the CDR3 reads CASSPLTGTGDLEQYF. In nucleotides, the CDR3 is TGTGCCAGCAGTCCCCTGACCGGGACAGGGGACCTCGAGCAGTACTTC.

In DNA form, the CDR3 reads TGTGCCAGCAGCGCCGGGGGCGGGGGGTCCACGGATACGCAGTATTTT. Protein: CASSAGGGGSTDTQYF. The rearrangement uses TRBV9 and TRBJ2-3, with TRBD2 identical over 8 bases. This CDR3 comprises 16 residues. Germline assignment: CDR1 SGDLS and CDR2 YYNGEE. Unmatched junction bases numbered 12, after V lost 3 bases and J lost 6 bases.

V gene TRBV14 combines with J gene TRBJ1-4; possible D gene TRBD1, 5 bases. V was cut by 0 bases and J by 8 bases, with 16 bases left in between. Looked up from germline, CDR1 is SGHDN and CDR2 is FVKESK. The CDR3 extends over 16 amino acids. The CDR3 reads CASSQDARAGTEKLFF. The CDR3 bases are TGTGCCAGCAGCCAAGATGCCAGGGCTGGTACGGAAAAACTGTTTTTT.

The V call is TRBV10-3, the J call TRBJ1-1, with a tentative D call TRBD1 (5 bases). V lost 0 bases to trimming and J lost 0 bases, with 8 bases between them. This CDR3 contains 15 residues. Germline CDR1 is ENHRY and CDR2 is SYGVKD. In nucleotides, the CDR3 is TGTGCCATCAGTGAGTCCCGGGGGATGAACACTGAAGCTTTCTTT. Encoded protein: CAISESRGMNTEAFF.

This chain connects TRBV4-1 to TRBJ2-7, with 12 nucleotides matching TRBD1. Germline V lookup: CDR1 MGHRA, CDR2 YSYEKL. This CDR3 is built from 17 residues. Trimming at V came to 2 bases and at J to 5 bases, leaving 10 bases not matched to a gene. CDR3 loop: CASSQMPGTGGEDEQYF. CDR3 nucleotides: TGCGCCAGCAGCCAAATGCCCGGGACAGGGGGCGAGGACGAGCAGTACTTC.

This clone has only one observation. The chain carries TRBV2 and TRBJ1-5; the D gene is possibly TRBD1 (6 bases). Germline CDR1 and CDR2: SNHLY and FYNNEI. Trimming removed 4 bases from V and 4 bases from J, with 14 bases in between. This CDR3 is built from 15 residues. The CDR3 sequence is CASSAWDTLNQPQHF. CDR3 bases: TGTGCCAGCAGTGCCTGGGACACCTTAAATCAGCCCCAGCATTTT.

J is TRBJ1-1 and V is TRBV24-1; 11 bases are a match to TRBD1. Germline V CDR1 and CDR2: KGHDR, SFDVKD. CDR3 length: 13 amino acids. This chain's CDR3 is CYPTGTGGRGAFF. The CDR3 coding sequence is TGTTACCCTACCGGGACAGGGGGTAGGGGAGCTTTCTTT.

The rearrangement links TRBV7-9 to TRBJ2-7; 9 bases match TRBD1. This CDR3 is built from 14 residues. Germline CDR1 is SEHNR and CDR2 is FQNEAQ (reference sequence). Unmatched junction bases numbered 3, after V lost 5 bases and J lost 1 base. The CDR3 coding sequence is TGTGCCAGCAGCATTGGACAGGGGTCCTACGAGCAGTACTTC. It translates to CASSIGQGSYEQYF.

The V call is TRBV28, the J call TRBJ1-4, with D perhaps matching TRBD1 (6 bases). This CDR3 contains 15 residues. Germline values: CDR1 MDHEN, CDR2 SYDVKM. Trimming took 5 bases from V and 4 from J, leaving 14 bases between them. The CDR3 protein is CASSIPGQFNEKLFF. The CDR3 nucleotides are TGTGCCAGCAGTATACCCGGACAGTTTAATGAAAAACTGTTTTTT.

For this clone: The same CDR3 arises from other DNA sequences in this sample as well. V usage is TRBV5-1 and J usage is TRBJ1-2, with TRBD1 matching over 8 bases. The trim removed 4 bases at V and 5 bases at J, leaving 4 bases unmatched. Germline CDR1 SGHRS, CDR2 YFSETQ. The CDR3 length is 13 residues. The CDR3 loop reads CASSPGQGYGYTF. The CDR3 DNA reads TGCGCCAGCAGCCCTGGACAGGGATATGGCTACACCTTC. Full variable domain (remainder filled in from reference TRBV5-1 and TRBJ1-2): KAGVTQTPRYLIKTRGQQVTLSCSPISGHRSVSWYQQTPGQGLQFLFEYFSETQRNKGNFPGRFSGRQFSNSRSEMNVSTLELGDSALYLCASSPGQGYGYTFGSGTRLTVV.

This clone has a count of ten or more. The chain carries TRBV28 and TRBJ1-3, with D perhaps TRBD1 (5 bases). The CDR3 has 13 amino acids. V lost 4 bases, J lost 7 bases, and 11 bases lay in between. Per the germline V gene, CDR1 is MDHEN and CDR2 is SYDVKM. The CDR3 bases are TGTGCCAGCAGTTCCTCGGACACGAACACCATATATTTT. It encodes CASSSSDTNTIYF.

The chain links TRBV6-5 to TRBJ1-5; unclear D gene. Trimming left V 5 bases short and J 4 bases short, with 9 bases between. Germline-derived CDR1 and CDR2 are MNHEY and SVGAGI. The CDR3 is 13 residues long. In nucleotides, the CDR3 is TGTGCCAGCAGTCCGAATACAAATCAGCCCCAGCATTTT. Translated, it gives CASSPNTNQPQHF.

This clone came up once. The chain uses TRBV29-1 and TRBJ2-6; weak D call: TRBD1 (6 bases). Germline values: CDR1 SQVTM, CDR2 ANQGSEA. Trimming shortened V by 6 bases and J by 0 bases, and 18 bases separated the two germline ends. This CDR3 contains 17 residues. The CDR3 DNA reads TGCAGCGTAAAAGAAGACAGGTCCCACTCTGGGGCCAACGTCCTGACTTTC. Protein product: CSVKEDRSHSGANVLTF.

The chain links TRBV28 to TRBJ2-6, with D perhaps matching TRBD1 (5 bases). The germline V gene has CDR1 MDHEN and CDR2 SYDVKM. Trimming pared 9 bases from V and 2 bases from J, leaving 8 bases between. The CDR3 consists of 13 residues. As DNA, the CDR3 is TGTGCCAGTTCACAGGCTGGGGCCAACGTCCTGACTTTC. It specifies CASSQAGANVLTF.

The chain has TRBV7-6 and TRBJ1-1; 9 positions agree with TRBD1. The CDR3 has 15 amino acids. V shed 5 bases, J shed 5 bases, and the junction held 9 bases outside the gene matches. CDR1 is SGHVS and CDR2 is FNYEAQ in the germline V gene. CDR3 bases: TGTGCCAGCAGCCCCAGGACAGGGGAGGGGACTGAAGCTTTCTTT. This sequence encodes CASSPRTGEGTEAFF.